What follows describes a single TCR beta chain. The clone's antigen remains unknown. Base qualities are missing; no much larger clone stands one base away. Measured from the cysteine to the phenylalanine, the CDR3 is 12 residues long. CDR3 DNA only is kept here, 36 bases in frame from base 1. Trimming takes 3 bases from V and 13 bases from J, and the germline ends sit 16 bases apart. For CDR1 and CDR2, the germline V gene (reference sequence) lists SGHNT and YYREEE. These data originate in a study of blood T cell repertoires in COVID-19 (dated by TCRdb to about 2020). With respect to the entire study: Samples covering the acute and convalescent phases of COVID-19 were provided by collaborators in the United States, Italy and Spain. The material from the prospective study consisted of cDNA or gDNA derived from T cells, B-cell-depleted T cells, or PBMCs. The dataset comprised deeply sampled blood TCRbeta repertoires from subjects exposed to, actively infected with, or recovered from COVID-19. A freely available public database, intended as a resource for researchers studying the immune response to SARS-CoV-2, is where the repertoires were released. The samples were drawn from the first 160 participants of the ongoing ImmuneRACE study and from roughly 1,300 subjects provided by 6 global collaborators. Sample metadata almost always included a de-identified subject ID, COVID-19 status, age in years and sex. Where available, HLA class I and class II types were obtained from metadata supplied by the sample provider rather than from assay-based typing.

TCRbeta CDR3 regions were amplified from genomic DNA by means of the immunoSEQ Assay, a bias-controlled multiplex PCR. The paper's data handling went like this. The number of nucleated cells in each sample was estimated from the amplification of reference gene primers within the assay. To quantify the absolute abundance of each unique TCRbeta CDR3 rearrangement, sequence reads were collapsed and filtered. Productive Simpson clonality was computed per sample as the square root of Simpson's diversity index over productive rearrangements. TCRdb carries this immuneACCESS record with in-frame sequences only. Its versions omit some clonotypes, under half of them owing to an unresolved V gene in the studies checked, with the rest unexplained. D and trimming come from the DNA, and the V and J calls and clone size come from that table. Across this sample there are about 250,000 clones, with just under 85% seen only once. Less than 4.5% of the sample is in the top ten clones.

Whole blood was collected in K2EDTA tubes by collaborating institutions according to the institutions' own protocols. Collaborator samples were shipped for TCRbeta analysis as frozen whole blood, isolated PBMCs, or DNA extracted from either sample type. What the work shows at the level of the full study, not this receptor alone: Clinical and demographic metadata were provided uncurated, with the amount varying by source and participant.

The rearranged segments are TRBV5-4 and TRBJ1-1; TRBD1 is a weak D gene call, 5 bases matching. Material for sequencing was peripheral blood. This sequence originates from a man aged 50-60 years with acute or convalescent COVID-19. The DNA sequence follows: TGTGCCAGCAGCTCGACAGACGCTCGGGTTTTCTTT. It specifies CASSSTDARVFF. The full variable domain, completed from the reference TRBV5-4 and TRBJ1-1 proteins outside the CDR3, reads ETGVTQSPTHLIKTRGQQVTLRCSSQSGHNTVSWYQQALGQGPQFIFQYYREEENGRGNFPPRFSGLQFPNYSSELNVNALELDDSALYLCASSSTDARVFFGQGTRLTVV.